The source of this T cell receptor (beta chain) is a study of T cells in Graves' hyperthyroidism and ophthalmopathy. Study outcomes and limitations: Peripheral blood also featured most of the thyroid clonotypes expanded above 0.001.

Amplification of TCR beta CDR3 regions used RNA as the template. First-round RT-PCR of the TCR CDR3 relied on the HTBI primer set. TCRdb re-called the multiplex PCR reads with MiXCR, one entry per CDR3 protein. The sample lists under 800,000 distinct CDR3 sequences; less than 15% were seen once. The CDR3 length is 14 residues. Trimming took off 1 base at V and 3 bases at J, with 13 bases between the two ends. Germline CDR1 reads DFQATT; CDR2 reads SNEGSKA (reference sequence). This clonotype was seen only a few times. Its specificity is not known. Uncontrolled infections, other autoimmune diseases, pregnancy or lactation led to exclusion of patients.

The TCR sequence derives from a young woman with Graves' hyperthyroidism. Sequencing was done on a sample of blood. The rearrangement links TRBV20-1 to TRBJ2-7, with D tentatively TRBD1 (6 bases). The CDR3 nucleotides read TGCAGTGCTAGAGTTGTAGGGGGAGACTACGAGCAGTACTTC. Its protein is CSARVVGGDYEQYF.